A selection of T cell receptor beta chains follows, all from one sample in a study of blood T cell repertoires in COVID-19. The repertoire was sequenced with immunoSEQ multiplex PCR; TCRdb's copy has only in-frame clones and lacks some. The sample has about 250,000 clones, 80% to 90% seen once. Sequencing was carried out using PBMCs or T cells enriched from blood (not recorded which). The receptors derive from a woman younger than 45 who had recovered from COVID-19. Each CDR3 is given with its conserved first and last residue. D genes are given only for firm matches. Clone sizes are given selectively: once, few, many, or a class where the clone is expanded.

d_gene,abundance,v_gene,j_gene,CDR3nt,CDR3aa
TRBD1,-,TRBV9,TRBJ1-5,TGTGCCAGCAGCGGAGAGGGTCGACAGGGAAATCAGCCCCAGCATTTT,CASSGEGRQGNQPQHF
TRBD2,-,TRBV28,TRBJ2-3,TGTGCCAGCGAGTGGGGACTAGCGGGAGCCTTTAGCACAGATACGCAGTATTTT,CASEWGLAGAFSTDTQYF
-,-,TRBV10-2,TRBJ1-6,TGCGCCAGCAGTGAGTCGGACAGCAATTCACCCCTCCACTTT,CASSESDSNSPLHF
TRBD2,once,TRBV5-1,TRBJ2-1,TGCGCCAGCAGGGAGCCGGGACTAGCGGGACATGAGCAGTTCTTC,CASREPGLAGHEQFF
TRBD1,-,TRBV7-8,TRBJ1-1,TGTGCCAGCTCGCAGGGGGGGAACACTGAAGCTTTCTTT,CASSQGGNTEAFF
-,-,TRBV28,TRBJ1-5,TGTGCCAGCAGTTTACTCCTGGGGCTCGATCAGCCCCAGCATTTT,CASSLLLGLDQPQHF
TRBD1,few,TRBV2,TRBJ1-6,TGTGCCAGCCTACGGACAGGGAACGTTATGGATTCACCCCTCCACTTT,CASLRTGNVMDSPLHF
TRBD1,-,TRBV28,TRBJ1-2,TGTGCCAGCAGTATCTTCGCTGGACAGGGGTCCCTCAACTATGGCTACACCTTC,CASSIFAGQGSLNYGYTF
-,-,TRBV15,TRBJ1-2,TGTGCCACCAGCAGGAGGGACCGGGAGGGCTACACCTTC,CATSRRDREGYTF
-,-,TRBV2,TRBJ1-5,TGTGCCAGCAGTGACAGGGCCCGGAATCAGCCCCAGCATTTT,CASSDRARNQPQHF
TRBD1,few,TRBV28,TRBJ2-7,TGTGCCAGCAGTCCCTCTCCGGGACAGGGGGCGCTTAAGTACTTC,CASSPSPGQGALKYF
-,-,TRBV3-1/TRBV3-2,TRBJ2-7,TGTGCCAGCAGCCAAGATCCCCTAGGGGGGGTCTCCTACGAGCAGTACTTC,CASSQDPLGGVSYEQYF
TRBD2,once,TRBV5-1,TRBJ2-2,TGCGCCAGCAGCTTGGACGGGAGGGCCAGGACCGGGGAGCTGTTTTTT,CASSLDGRARTGELFF
TRBD2,-,TRBV5-4,TRBJ2-5,TGTGCCAGCAGCGCAATGCCGGGAGGTCTCCAAGAGACCCAGTACTTC,CASSAMPGGLQETQYF
-,-,TRBV5-1,TRBJ2-1,TGCGCCAGCAGCTTGCACCCGGGAGACTCCTACAATGAGCAGTTCTTC,CASSLHPGDSYNEQFF
-,-,TRBV6-5,TRBJ2-1,TGTGCCAGCGGACTGCTTCCCTCCTACAATGAGCAGTTCTTC,CASGLLPSYNEQFF
-,-,TRBV4-2,TRBJ2-4,TGTGCCAGCAGCCAAGATTACGAGGCCAAAAACATTCAGTACTTC,CASSQDYEAKNIQYF
-,-,TRBV19,TRBJ1-5,TGTGCCAGTAGTATAAAACCAACTCGGAGGTATAGCAATCAGCCCCAGCATTTT,CASSIKPTRRYSNQPQHF
-,-,TRBV25-1,TRBJ2-7,TGTGCCAGCAGTGAATCTGTCCCCTCGGGCTACGAGCAGTACTTC,CASSESVPSGYEQYF
-,-,TRBV15,TRBJ1-1,TGTGCCACCAGCACCCAAACAGGGATCGGGACTGAAGCTTTCTTT,CATSTQTGIGTEAFF
-,-,TRBV27,TRBJ1-2,TGTGCCAGCAGTCAGCAGGGGCGGGCTTCCTATGGCTACACCTTC,CASSQQGRASYGYTF
-,-,TRBV29-1,TRBJ2-1,TGCAGCGTTGAAGCGGGGTCGGGCAATGAGCAGTTCTTC,CSVEAGSGNEQFF
TRBD1,-,TRBV10-3,TRBJ1-2,TGTGCCACCAACCGGGACAGGGTAGCTTATGGCTACACCTTC,CATNRDRVAYGYTF
-,-,TRBV27,TRBJ2-7,TGTGCCAGCAGTTCGTATCAGAGCACTAGGAGCTCCTACGAGCAGTACTTC,CASSSYQSTRSSYEQYF
TRBD1,-,TRBV29-1,TRBJ1-2,TGCAGCGTTGAAGCGGGTGGGGGACAGGGGGGCTATGGCTACACCTTC,CSVEAGGGQGGYGYTF
TRBD1,few,TRBV4-1,TRBJ2-2,TGCGCCAGCAGCCAAGCCCGGACAGGGGGCGGGGAGCTGTTTTTT,CASSQARTGGGELFF
TRBD1,-,TRBV23-1,TRBJ2-7,TGCGCCAGCCTCGACAGGGGAGAATTTGGCTACGAGCAGTACTTC,CASLDRGEFGYEQYF
-,-,TRBV5-4,TRBJ1-4,TGTGCCAGCAGCTTAAAGTTCTCGGGAGCGGCCCCCGAAAAACTGTTTTTT,CASSLKFSGAAPEKLFF
-,few,TRBV27,TRBJ1-4,TGTGCCAGCGGTTACCAGGGGATTCACGAAAAACTGTTTTTT,CASGYQGIHEKLFF
TRBD1,-,TRBV5-5,TRBJ1-5,TGTGCCAGCAGCCGGACAGGATTCAATCAGCCCCAGCATTTT,CASSRTGFNQPQHF
-,-,TRBV9,TRBJ2-1,TGTGCCAGCAGCCCAGGCCGAGTAAGTATCTACAATGAGCAGTTCTTC,CASSPGRVSIYNEQFF
TRBD1,-,TRBV19,TRBJ1-5,TGTGCCAGTAGTGTTAGACAGGGTAGGGGACAGCCCCAGCATTTT,CASSVRQGRGQPQHF
TRBD2,-,TRBV19,TRBJ2-4,TGTGCCAGTAGTATTACCCCCCCAATAGCGGGAGGGCCCAAAAACATTCAGTACTTC,CASSITPPIAGGPKNIQYF
TRBD2,-,TRBV2,TRBJ2-5,TGTGCCAGCAGTGACGACGCGGGGGGGAGCCAGTACTTC,CASSDDAGGSQYF
-,few,TRBV23-1,TRBJ1-5,TGCGCCAGCAGTCAGCCACAGTATAGCAATCAGCCCCAGCATTTT,CASSQPQYSNQPQHF
-,-,TRBV7-9,TRBJ1-5,TGTGCCAGCAGCCGAACAGGTGACAATCAGCCCCAGCATTTT,CASSRTGDNQPQHF
-,-,TRBV4-1,TRBJ1-1,TGCGCCAGCAGCCAAGCACGTCGCGGCACTGAAGCTTTCTTT,CASSQARRGTEAFF
TRBD2,medium-sized,TRBV6-1,TRBJ2-1,TGTGCCAGCAGTGAACTAGCGGGGGGACACAATGAGCAGTTCTTC,CASSELAGGHNEQFF